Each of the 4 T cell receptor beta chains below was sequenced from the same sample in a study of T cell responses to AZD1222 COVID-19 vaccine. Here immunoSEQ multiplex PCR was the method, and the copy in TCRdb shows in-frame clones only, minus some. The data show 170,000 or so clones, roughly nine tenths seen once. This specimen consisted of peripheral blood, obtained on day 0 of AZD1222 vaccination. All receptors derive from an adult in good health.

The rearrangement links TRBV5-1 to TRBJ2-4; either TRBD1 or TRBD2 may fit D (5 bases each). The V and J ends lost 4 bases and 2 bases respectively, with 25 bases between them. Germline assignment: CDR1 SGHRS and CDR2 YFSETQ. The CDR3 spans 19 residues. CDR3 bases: TGCGCCAGCAGCGATGGACTTCAAGGGGCGTATAAGACCAAAAACATTCAGTACTTC. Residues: CASSDGLQGAYKTKNIQYF.

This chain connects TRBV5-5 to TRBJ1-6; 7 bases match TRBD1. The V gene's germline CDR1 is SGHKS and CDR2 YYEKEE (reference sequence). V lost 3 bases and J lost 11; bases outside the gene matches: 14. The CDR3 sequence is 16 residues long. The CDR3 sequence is CASSWTGGIYGTPLHF. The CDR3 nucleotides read TGTGCCAGCAGCTGGACAGGAGGTATTTACGGGACACCCCTCCACTTT.

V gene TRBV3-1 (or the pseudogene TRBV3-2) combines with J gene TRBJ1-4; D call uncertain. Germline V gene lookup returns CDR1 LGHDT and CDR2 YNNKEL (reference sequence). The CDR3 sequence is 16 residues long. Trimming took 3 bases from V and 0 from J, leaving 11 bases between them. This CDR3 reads CASSQDAAATNEKLFF. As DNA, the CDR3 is TGTGCCAGCAGCCAGGACGCGGCCGCAACTAATGAAAAACTGTTTTTT.

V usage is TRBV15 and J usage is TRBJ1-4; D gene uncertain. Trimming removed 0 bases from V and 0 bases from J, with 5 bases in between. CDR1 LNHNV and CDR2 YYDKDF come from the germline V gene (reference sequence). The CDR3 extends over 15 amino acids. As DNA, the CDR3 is TGTGCCACCAGCAGAGAGGCGTCAACTAATGAAAAACTGTTTTTT. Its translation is CATSREASTNEKLFF. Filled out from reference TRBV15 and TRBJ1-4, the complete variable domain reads DAMVIQNPRYQVTQFGKPVTLSCSQTLNHNVMYWYQQKSSQAPKLLFHYYDKDFNNEADTPDNFQSRRPNTSFCFLDIRSPGLGDTAMYLCATSREASTNEKLFFGSGTQLSVL.